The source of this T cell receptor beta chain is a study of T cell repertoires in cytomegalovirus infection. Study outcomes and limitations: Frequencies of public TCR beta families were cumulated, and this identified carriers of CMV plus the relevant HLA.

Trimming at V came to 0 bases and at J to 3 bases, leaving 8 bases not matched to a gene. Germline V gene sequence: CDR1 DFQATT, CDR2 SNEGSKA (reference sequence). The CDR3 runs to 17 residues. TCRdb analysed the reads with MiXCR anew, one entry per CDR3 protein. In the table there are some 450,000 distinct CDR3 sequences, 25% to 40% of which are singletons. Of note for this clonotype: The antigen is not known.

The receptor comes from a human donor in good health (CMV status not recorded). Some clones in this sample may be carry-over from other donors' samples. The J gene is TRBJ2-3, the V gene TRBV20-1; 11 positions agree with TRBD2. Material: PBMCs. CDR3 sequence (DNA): TGCAGTGCTAGAGATTTAGCGGCTAGCGGGGGGACAGATACGCAGTATTTT. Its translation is CSARDLAASGGTDTQYF.